This T cell receptor beta chain was sequenced during a study of PD-1 blockade in classical Hodgkin lymphoma. A remark on this clone: What it recognizes is unknown.

There are 13 residues in the CDR3. V was shortened by 5 bases and J by 3 bases, with 7 bases between the two germline ends. The germline gives CDR1 SGHTA, CDR2 FQGNSA. Method: immunoSEQ multiplex PCR; TCRdb's copy keeps in-frame clones and lacks some. The sample yields approximately 70,000 clones, over 90% seen once. Study findings and constraints: Lower baseline TCR diversity was reported for newly diagnosed patients than for healthy donors. Differences between repertoires have undefined causes, possibly disease activity or prior therapy.

The time point denotes: newly diagnosed, previously untreated cHL patient sample. Newly diagnosed classical Hodgkin lymphoma PBMCs, still untreated, provided the comparison samples. The clonotype was recovered from a human donor with classical Hodgkin lymphoma. This chain links TRBV7-2 with TRBJ1-4, with no clear D. The sample taken for sequencing was peripheral blood mononuclear cells (PBMCs). The CDR3 is CASSPSPNEKLFF. In DNA form, the CDR3 reads TGTGCCAGCAGCCCGAGTCCTAATGAAAAACTGTTTTTT.